One and the same sample provided the 6 T cell receptor beta chains below, sequenced in a study of early T cells in non-severe SARS-CoV-2 infection. TCRdb reprocessed the 5' RACE reads via MiXCR and lists one record per CDR3 protein. Seen here are 62,000 or so distinct CDR3 sequences, more than 9% observed once, and the top ten hold 1.2%. The sample taken for sequencing was whole blood. These receptors were obtained from an adult who was a healthcare worker with PCR-confirmed SARS-CoV-2 infection or an uninfected control (not recorded which).

The rearrangement uses TRBV4-1 and TRBJ1-2, with 11 bases fitting TRBD1. Germline V gives CDR1 MGHRA, CDR2 YSYEKL. The CDR3 length is 15 residues. Unmatched junction bases numbered 3, after V lost 2 bases and J lost 4 bases. The CDR3 reads CASSQTGQGGYGYTF. Here the CDR3 DNA reads TGCGCCAGCAGCCAAACGGGACAGGGGGGCTATGGCTACACCTTC.

This clonotype was counted many times. The rearrangement links TRBV6-6 to TRBJ2-7; D is perhaps TRBD1 (6 bases). The CDR3 runs 13 residues. Trimming took off 9 bases at V and 2 bases at J, with 14 bases between the two ends. The germline gives CDR1 MNHNY, CDR2 SVGAGI (reference sequence). CDR3 residues: CASQARGTYEQYV. CDR3 nucleotides: TGTGCCAGTCAAGCAAGGGGGACCTACGAGCAGTACGTC.

The gene calls are TRBV20-1 and TRBJ1-2; D unclear. Trimming cost V 3 bases and J 0 bases, with 8 bases left between them. This CDR3 contains 13 residues. Germline V gives CDR1 DFQATT, CDR2 SNEGSKA (reference sequence). This CDR3 reads CSARTGTNYGYTF. The CDR3 DNA sequence: TGCAGTGCTAGGACCGGTACTAACTATGGCTACACCTTC.

This clonotype has more than one count but fewer than ten. DNA of the CDR3: TGTGCCAGCAGTTATGGTCCAGAGAGTAATGAAAAACTGTTTTTT. Translation: CASSYGPESNEKLFF. V usage is TRBV6-6 and J usage is TRBJ1-4; D gene uncertain. Germline-derived CDR1 and CDR2 are MNHNY and SVGAGI (reference sequence). This CDR3 is 15 amino acids long. Trimming stripped 3 bases from V and 4 bases from J, with 12 bases between.

The CDR3 spells CASSFRQWNRETQYF. CDR3 in DNA: TGTGCCAGCAGTTTTCGACAGTGGAATCGAGAGACCCAGTACTTC. The chain couples TRBV12-3 or TRBV12-4 to TRBJ2-5, with D perhaps TRBD1 (5 bases). There are 15 residues in the CDR3. Deletions cut 3 bases from V and 4 bases from J, with 15 bases between.

This clonotype was recorded at least ten times. This rearrangement joins TRBV11-2 to TRBJ2-3; 8 nucleotides agree with TRBD2. Per germline, CDR1 SGHAT and CDR2 FQNNGV. The junction had 7 bases not matched to a gene; V was cut back by 1 base and J by 1 base. This CDR3 is 17 amino acids long. CDR3: CASSLVRGGRGTDTQYF. CDR3 DNA: TGTGCCAGCAGCTTAGTACGGGGGGGACGGGGCACAGATACGCAGTATTTT.